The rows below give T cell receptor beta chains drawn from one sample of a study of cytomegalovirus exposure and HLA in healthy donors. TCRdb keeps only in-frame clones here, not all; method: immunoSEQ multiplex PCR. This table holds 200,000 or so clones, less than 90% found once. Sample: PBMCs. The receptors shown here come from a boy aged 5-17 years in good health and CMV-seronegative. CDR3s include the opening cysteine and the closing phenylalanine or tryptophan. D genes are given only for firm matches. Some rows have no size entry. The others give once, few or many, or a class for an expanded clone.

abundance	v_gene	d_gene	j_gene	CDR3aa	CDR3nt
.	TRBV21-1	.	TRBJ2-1	CASSSNREQFF	TGTGCCAGCAGCTCGAACAGAGAGCAGTTCTTC
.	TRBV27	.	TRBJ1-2	CASSVGGLGYGYTF	TGTGCCAGCAGTGTCGGGGGTTTGGGCTATGGCTACACCTTC
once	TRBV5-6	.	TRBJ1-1	CASSLGGYPEAFF	TGTGCCAGCAGCTTGGGAGGTTATCCTGAAGCTTTCTTT
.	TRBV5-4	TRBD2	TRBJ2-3	CASSPGTSGVGADTQYF	TGTGCCAGCAGCCCGGGGACTAGCGGGGTCGGGGCAGATACGCAGTATTTT
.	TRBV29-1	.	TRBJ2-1	CSVEEAGRNEQFF	TGCAGCGTTGAAGAGGCAGGGCGCAATGAGCAGTTCTTC
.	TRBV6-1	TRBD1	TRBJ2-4	CASSEVEDRAQYF	TGTGCCAGCAGTGAAGTTGAGGACAGGGCACAGTACTTC
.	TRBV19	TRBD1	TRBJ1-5	CASSIFQGGYQPQHF	TGTGCCAGTAGTATATTTCAAGGGGGCTATCAGCCCCAGCATTTT
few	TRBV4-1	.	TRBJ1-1	CASRHTAGDTEAFF	TGCGCCAGCAGACACACAGCAGGGGACACTGAAGCTTTCTTT
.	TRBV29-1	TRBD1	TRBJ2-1	CSVRGTGGYNEQFF	TGCAGCGTCCGGGGGACAGGGGGTTACAATGAGCAGTTCTTC
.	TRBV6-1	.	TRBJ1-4	CASSGRQATNEKLFF	TGTGCCAGCAGTGGGAGACAGGCAACTAATGAAAAACTGTTTTTT
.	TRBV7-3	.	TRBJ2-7	CASSPRTGRAEQYF	TGTGCCAGCAGCCCTCGGACAGGGAGGGCCGAGCAGTACTTC
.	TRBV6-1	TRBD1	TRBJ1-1	CASRGDRERSEAFF	TGTGCCAGCAGGGGGGACAGGGAACGAAGTGAAGCTTTCTTT
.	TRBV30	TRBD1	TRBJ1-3	CAWSDSGQPRNTIYF	TGTGCCTGGAGTGATTCGGGACAGCCTAGAAACACCATATATTTT
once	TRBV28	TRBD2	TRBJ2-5	CASSPRLAGGQETQYF	TGTGCCAGCAGTCCTAGACTAGCGGGAGGCCAAGAGACCCAGTACTTC